Below are 17 T cell receptor beta chains sequenced from a single sample in a study of cytomegalovirus exposure and HLA in healthy donors. Primers included in the PCR were 60 Vbeta and 13 Jbeta primers. TCRdb's copy holds only in-frame clones and misses some; the assay was immunoSEQ multiplex PCR. The table has approximately 110,000 clones, approximately 80% seen once. Sequenced: PBMCs. Every receptor here comes from a human donor in good health.

This chain links TRBV28 with TRBJ1-2; D gene unclear. Germline V gene sequence: CDR1 MDHEN, CDR2 SYDVKM. CDR3 length: 13 residues. Trimming shortened V by 6 bases and J by 8 bases, and 16 bases separated the two germline ends. CDR3 in DNA: TGTGCCAGCAGCCCTGACTCTACTCGGGGCTACACCTTC. The encoded protein is CASSPDSTRGYTF.

The gene calls are TRBV5-1 and TRBJ2-7; D perhaps matches TRBD1 (5 bases). Germline V gene sequence: CDR1 SGHRS, CDR2 YFSETQ. V was trimmed by 2 bases and J by 4 bases, leaving 10 bases between them. This CDR3 has 13 residues. This chain's CDR3 is CASSFGSGYEQYF. CDR3 in DNA: TGCGCCAGCAGCTTTGGATCAGGGTACGAGCAGTACTTC.

This clone was detected only a few times. The chain links TRBV19 to TRBJ1-2; D possibly corresponds to TRBD1 (6 bases). The CDR3 extends over 16 amino acids. Deletions cut 5 bases from V and 0 bases from J, with 16 bases between. Germline V gives CDR1 LNHDA, CDR2 SQIVND (reference sequence). The CDR3 sequence is CASSRISGVANYGYTF. DNA for the CDR3: TGTGCCAGTAGTCGGATCTCAGGGGTCGCTAACTATGGCTACACCTTC.

V usage is TRBV6-6 and J usage is TRBJ1-4, with a possible D match to TRBD1 (6 bases). This CDR3 region has 14 residues. V lost 4 bases, J lost 1 base, and 7 bases lay in between. The germline V gene has CDR1 MNHNY and CDR2 SVGAGI (reference sequence). Here the CDR3 DNA reads TGTGCCAGCAGTTTACAGGGAACTAATGAAAAACTGTTTTTT. This gives the protein CASSLQGTNEKLFF.

This clone was found a few times. This chain links TRBV6-5 with TRBJ2-7; 7 bases fit TRBD1. The CDR3 length is 15 residues. V shed 5 bases, J shed 3 bases, and the junction held 10 bases outside the gene matches. Germline V CDR1 and CDR2: MNHEY, SVGAGI. DNA of the CDR3: TGTGCCAGCAGTCCCCGACAGGGAACAGGCTACGAGCAGTACTTC. Protein product: CASSPRQGTGYEQYF.

The chain recombines TRBV5-1 with TRBJ2-2, with 10 nucleotides matching TRBD2. CDR1 and CDR2 (germline): SGHRS, YFSETQ. This CDR3 region has 16 residues. Unmatched junction bases numbered 6, after V lost 0 bases and J lost 7 bases. CDR3 sequence: CASSLGLAGVSGELFF. In DNA, the CDR3 is TGCGCCAGCAGCTTGGGGCTAGCGGGAGTTAGCGGGGAGCTGTTTTTT. Full variable domain (missing parts from reference TRBV5-1 and TRBJ2-2): KAGVTQTPRYLIKTRGQQVTLSCSPISGHRSVSWYQQTPGQGLQFLFEYFSETQRNKGNFPGRFSGRQFSNSRSEMNVSTLELGDSALYLCASSLGLAGVSGELFFGEGSRLTVL.

V is TRBV7-6 and J is TRBJ2-7; possible D gene TRBD2, 6 bases. V gave up 4 bases and J gave up 4 bases, with 11 bases separating them. CDR1 and CDR2 from the germline V gene are SGHVS and FNYEAQ. The CDR3 contains 13 residues. The CDR3 here is CASSSQAGYEQYF. CDR3 nucleotides: TGTGCCAGCAGCTCCCAGGCGGGGTACGAGCAGTACTTC.

The rearrangement joins TRBV11-3 to TRBJ1-3; D is unresolved. The germline V gene has CDR1 SGHNT and CDR2 YENEEA. V dropped 3 bases and J dropped 4 bases, with 4 bases sitting between them. CDR3 length: 12 amino acids. Written as DNA, the CDR3 is TGTGCCAGCAGCTTTACAGGAAACACCATATATTTT. It specifies CASSFTGNTIYF.

V and J are TRBV6-1 and TRBJ1-5; D gene unclear. This CDR3 has 13 residues. The V end lost 7 bases, the J end lost 7 bases, and 14 bases lay between the germline ends. Germline CDR1 MNHNS, CDR2 SASEGT. CDR3 sequence reads: CASIKEAAQPQHF. CDR3 DNA sequence: TGTGCCAGCATAAAGGAGGCAGCCCAGCCCCAGCATTTT.

This clone was detected once. This chain connects TRBV10-3 to TRBJ2-7, with D hard to call. The CDR3 spans 17 residues. Trimming took 4 bases from V and 1 from J, leaving 20 bases between them. Germline V gene sequence: CDR1 ENHRY, CDR2 SYGVKD. Here the CDR3 reads CAISGISETERSYEQYF. In DNA form, the CDR3 reads TGTGCCATCAGTGGTATTAGTGAAACAGAAAGATCCTACGAGCAGTACTTC.

This rearrangement joins TRBV11-2 to TRBJ1-1; 9 bases match TRBD1. This CDR3 is 13 amino acids long. Per germline, CDR1 SGHAT and CDR2 FQNNGV. V lost 5 bases and J lost 4; bases outside the gene matches: 2. The CDR3 DNA reads TGTGCCAGCAGCACAGGGGGCATCACTGAAGCTTTCTTT. Its protein is CASSTGGITEAFF.

The chain recombines TRBV28 with TRBJ1-4, with D perhaps TRBD1 (6 bases). This CDR3 contains 13 residues. Trimming shortened V by 6 bases and J by 8 bases, and 13 bases separated the two germline ends. The germline V gene encodes CDR1 MDHEN and CDR2 SYDVKM. DNA of the CDR3: TGTGCCAGCAGCCCAGGGGTTGGGGAAAAACTGTTTTTT. This codes for CASSPGVGEKLFF.

This chain uses TRBV28 with TRBJ1-2; tentatively, D is TRBD1 (6 bases). Germline CDR1 and CDR2: MDHEN and SYDVKM. There are 13 residues in the CDR3. V lost 2 bases to trimming and J lost 5 bases, with 9 bases between them. The CDR3: CASSLEQGYGYTF. In DNA, the CDR3 is TGTGCCAGCAGTTTAGAACAGGGTTATGGCTACACCTTC.

The genes are TRBV7-9 and TRBJ2-1, with a weak D call TRBD2 (6 bases). The germline gives CDR1 SEHNR, CDR2 FQNEAQ (reference sequence). The CDR3 consists of 15 residues. V dropped 5 bases and J dropped 0 bases, with 11 bases sitting between them. The CDR3 sequence: CASSRAGSSYNEQFF. Here the CDR3 DNA reads TGTGCCAGCAGCCGTGCGGGGAGCTCCTACAATGAGCAGTTCTTC.

This sequence joins TRBV5-1 and TRBJ2-3, with TRBD2 matching 9 bases. The CDR3 consists of 17 residues. V dropped 7 bases and J dropped 5; count of bases not matched to a gene: 17. Germline V CDR1 and CDR2: SGHRS, YFSETQ. The CDR3 is CASGVLTIAGEQDTQYF. DNA of the CDR3: TGCGCCAGCGGCGTGTTGACCATAGCGGGAGAGCAAGATACGCAGTATTTT.

This clone was observed a handful of times. This sequence joins TRBV2 and TRBJ1-2; D ambiguous. Germline V gene data show CDR1 as SNHLY and CDR2 as FYNNEI. The CDR3 is 11 amino acids. The V end lost 3 bases, the J end lost 6 bases, and 5 bases lay between the germline ends. CDR3 region: CASSDRDGYTF. As DNA, the CDR3 is TGTGCCAGCAGTGACCGGGATGGCTACACCTTC.

The V call is TRBV6-5, the J call TRBJ2-7; 7 bases align to TRBD2. Germline CDR1 reads MNHEY; CDR2 reads SVGAGI. V shed 6 bases and J 7 bases; nucleotides not matched to a gene: 15. This CDR3 is built from 15 residues. The CDR3 loop reads CASRPRGGGIGEQYF. Here the CDR3 DNA reads TGTGCCAGCAGGCCTCGTGGCGGGGGAATTGGGGAGCAGTACTTC.